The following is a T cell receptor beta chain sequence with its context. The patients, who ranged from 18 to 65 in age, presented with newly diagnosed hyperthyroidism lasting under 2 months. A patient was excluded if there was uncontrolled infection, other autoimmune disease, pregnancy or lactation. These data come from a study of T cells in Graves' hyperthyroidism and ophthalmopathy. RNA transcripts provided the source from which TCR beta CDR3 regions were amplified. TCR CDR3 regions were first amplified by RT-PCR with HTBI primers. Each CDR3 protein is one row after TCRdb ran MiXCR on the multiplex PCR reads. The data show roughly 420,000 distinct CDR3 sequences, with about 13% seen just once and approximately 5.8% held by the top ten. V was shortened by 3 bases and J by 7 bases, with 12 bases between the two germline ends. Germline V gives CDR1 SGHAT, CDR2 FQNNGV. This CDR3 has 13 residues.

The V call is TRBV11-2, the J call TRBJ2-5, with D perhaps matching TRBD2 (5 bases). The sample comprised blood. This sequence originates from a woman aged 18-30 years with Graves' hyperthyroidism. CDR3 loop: CASSLEAAGTQYF. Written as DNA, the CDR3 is TGTGCCAGCAGCTTGGAGGCGGCAGGGACCCAGTACTTC.